This T cell receptor beta chain was found in a study of cytomegalovirus exposure and HLA in healthy donors. Findings and limits, study-wide: The study designated 150 to 200 TCR beta chains cytomegalovirus-associated.

J gave up 1 base and V 4 bases, and 7 bases lay outside the gene matches. The germline gives CDR1 ENHRY, CDR2 SYGVKD. The CDR3 is 17 amino acids. The protocol was immunoSEQ multiplex PCR, while the TCRdb copy is restricted to in-frame clones and leaves out a portion. Of roughly 90,000 clones in the sample, 85% are singletons; the top ten hold roughly 20%. As to this clone: Its specificity is unknown.

The TCR sequence derives from a man between 18 and 35 years old in good health and CMV-seropositive. Source material: PBMCs. The chain uses TRBV10-3 and TRBJ2-2; 9 bases fit TRBD1. CDR3 protein: CAISGKPGQGNTGELFF. Written as DNA, the CDR3 is TGTGCCATCAGTGGGAAACCGGGACAGGGGAACACCGGGGAGCTGTTTTTT.